One sample yielded the 31 T cell receptor beta chains listed below, sequenced in a study of CXCR3-negative and CXCR3-positive naive CD8 T cells. Study conclusions and caveats: More hydrophobic TRB CDR3s were found in CXCR3-positive naive cells than in CXCR3-negative naive cells.

Their cognate antigens are unknown. The libraries of TRB cDNA were prepared using 5' RACE with UMI labels. TCRdb re-called the 5' RACE reads; one entry per CDR3 protein, DNA not given. The specimen's table records under 85,000 distinct CDR3 sequences. The sequenced material came from naive CXCR3+ CD8+ T cells from blood. Sample subset: CD45RO-CCR7+CD27+CD95- naive CD8+ T cells expressing CXCR3 (TNR3+). The receptors stem from a human donor in good health. Some clones in this sample may be carry-over from other donors' samples.

The V gene is TRBV29-1, the J gene TRBJ2-3; the TRBD2 assignment by TCRdb is unverifiable without DNA. The CDR3 totals 15 residues. CDR1 and CDR2 from the germline V gene are SQVTM and ANQGSEA. CDR3: CSVGAPPGPTDTQYF.

The CDR3 sequence: CASRRGGKDEQFF. J is TRBJ2-1 and V is TRBV19; TCRdb's assignment of TRBD2 cannot be checked, as there is no DNA. The germline gives CDR1 LNHDA, CDR2 SQIVND (reference sequence). This CDR3 is 13 amino acids long.

The chain is built from TRBV9 and TRBJ2-1; TCRdb gives TRBD1 as the D gene, but with no DNA this cannot be confirmed. Germline CDR1 SGDLS, CDR2 YYNGEE. The CDR3 spans 17 residues. CDR3 amino acids: CASSPSVTGVSYNEQFF.

The J gene is TRBJ1-2, the V gene TRBV29-1. In germline, CDR1 is SQVTM, CDR2 ANQGSEA. This CDR3 has 14 residues. CDR3 amino acids: CSVPIPEGIHGYTF.

This chain uses TRBV2 with TRBJ2-1; the TRBD2 assignment by TCRdb is unverifiable without DNA. The CDR3 loop spans 15 amino acids. The V gene's germline CDR1 is SNHLY and CDR2 FYNNEI. CDR3 in amino acids: CASSGIAGVYNEQFF. Supplemented by reference TRBV2 and TRBJ2-1, the full variable domain reads EPEVTQTPSHQVTQMGQEVILRCVPISNHLYFYWYRQILGQKVEFLVSFYNNEISEKSEIFDDQFSVERPDGSNFTLKIRSTKLEDSAMYFCASSGIAGVYNEQFFGPGTRLTVL.

The rearrangement uses TRBV9 and TRBJ2-3; checking the TCRdb D call of TRBD1 is not possible without DNA. The CDR3 is made up of 15 amino acids. CDR1 is SGDLS, CDR2 YYNGEE, per germline. The CDR3 is CASSTSGGPEDTQYF.

The chain uses TRBV4-3 and TRBJ2-2; TCRdb gives TRBD2 as the D gene, but with no DNA this cannot be confirmed. Germline V lookup: CDR1 LGHNA, CDR2 YSLEER. The CDR3 totals 15 residues. The CDR3: CASSQVRAGTGELFF.

The chain carries TRBV27 and TRBJ2-3; TCRdb gives TRBD2 as the D gene, but with no DNA this cannot be confirmed. Per germline, CDR1 MNHEY and CDR2 SMNVEV (reference sequence). CDR3 length: 17 residues. The CDR3 here is CASSLSLAGYVTDTQYF.

The rearrangement links TRBV7-2 to TRBJ2-1; TCRdb designates TRBD2, a call that cannot be tested without DNA. The germline V gene has CDR1 SGHTA and CDR2 FQGNSA. The CDR3 length is 16 residues. The CDR3 protein is CASSLVSGSSYNEQFF. Full variable domain (outside the CDR3, taken from reference TRBV7-2 and TRBJ2-1): GAGVSQSPSNKVTEKGKDVELRCDPISGHTALYWYRQSLGQGLEFLIYFQGNSAPDKSGLPSDRFSAERTGGSVSTLTIQRTQQEDSAVYLCASSLVSGSSYNEQFFGPGTRLTVL.

The chain employs TRBV28 and TRBJ1-1. Germline V lookup: CDR1 MDHEN, CDR2 SYDVKM. The CDR3 length is 18 residues. The CDR3 reads CASSSRWSELGISTEAFF.

CDR3 sequence reads: CASSLRTSGDTQYF. The chain is built from TRBV7-9 and TRBJ2-3. From germline, CDR1 is SEHNR and CDR2 FQNEAQ (reference sequence). The CDR3 loop spans 14 amino acids.

The J gene is TRBJ1-5, the V gene TRBV7-6. Germline V gene data show CDR1 as SGHVS and CDR2 as FNYEAQ. The CDR3 has 14 residues. The CDR3 here is CASSVGIYNQPQHF.

The chain has TRBV9 and TRBJ2-5; the D call from TCRdb, TRBD1, cannot be confirmed without DNA. The V gene's germline CDR1 is SGDLS and CDR2 YYNGEE. The CDR3 spans 15 residues. The CDR3 sequence is CASSVEGALVETQYF.

The chain carries TRBV15 and TRBJ2-3; with no DNA, the TCRdb D assignment of TRBD1 cannot be verified. This CDR3 region has 16 residues. In germline, CDR1 is LNHNV, CDR2 YYDKDF (reference sequence). Here the CDR3 reads CATSRGPARGSDTQYF.

The rearrangement joins TRBV29-1 to TRBJ2-7. The CDR3 has 12 amino acids. Germline CDR1 and CDR2: SQVTM and ANQGSEA. The CDR3 sequence: CSVETRTYEQYF.

The J gene is TRBJ2-7, the V gene TRBV2. Germline loops: CDR1 SNHLY, CDR2 FYNNEI. The length of the CDR3 is 14 residues. The CDR3 here is CASSEIGPSYEQYF.

The rearrangement joins TRBV5-1 to TRBJ2-3; TCRdb reports TRBD2, a call that lacks DNA to check it against. This CDR3 has 15 amino acids. The germline gives CDR1 SGHRS, CDR2 YFSETQ. The CDR3 protein is CASSLTLAGVDTQYF.

The chain couples TRBV27 to TRBJ2-7; TCRdb picks TRBD1, but there is no DNA to check that call. CDR1 and CDR2 from the germline V gene are MNHEY and SMNVEV (reference sequence). The CDR3 is made up of 14 amino acids. This CDR3 is CASAGTGGTYEQYF.

The chain recombines TRBV19 with TRBJ1-5; the TCRdb call, TRBD1, lacks DNA for checking. The CDR3 totals 15 residues. Germline assignment: CDR1 LNHDA and CDR2 SQIVND (reference sequence). The CDR3 is CASRTAGTGYQPHHF.

The chain links TRBV7-2 to TRBJ2-1; TCRdb designates TRBD1, a call that cannot be tested without DNA. CDR3 size: 16 residues. CDR1 and CDR2 (germline): SGHTA, FQGNSA. This chain's CDR3 is CASSYLTGSLYNEQFF.

This chain uses TRBV20-1 with TRBJ2-7; without DNA, the TCRdb call of TRBD1 cannot be checked. The V gene's germline CDR1 is DFQATT and CDR2 SNEGSKA (reference sequence). There are 15 residues in the CDR3. Here the CDR3 reads CSAPYPGTADYEQYF.

CDR3 region: CASSGAGYEQYF. The rearrangement uses TRBV9 and TRBJ2-7; with no DNA, the TCRdb D assignment of TRBD1 cannot be verified. The germline CDR1 and CDR2 sequences are SGDLS and YYNGEE. The CDR3 covers 12 residues.

This CDR3 reads CSVEGSSGGSLAQYF. V and J are TRBV29-1 and TRBJ2-3; the D call of TRBD2 rests on TCRdb alone, since no DNA is present to check it. Germline V gene lookup returns CDR1 SQVTM and CDR2 ANQGSEA. The length of the CDR3 is 15 residues.

The rearrangement links TRBV7-3 to TRBJ2-3; TCRdb designates TRBD2, a call that cannot be tested without DNA. Germline CDR1 and CDR2: SGHTA and FQGTGA. CDR3 size: 16 residues. The CDR3 region is CASSPRTSGGADTQYF.

The chain uses TRBV5-1 and TRBJ1-1; the D call of TRBD1 rests on TCRdb alone, since no DNA is present to check it. This CDR3 contains 16 residues. Germline V gene sequence: CDR1 SGHRS, CDR2 YFSETQ. This CDR3 reads CASSLEAGGPWTEAFF.

The V gene is TRBV7-9, the J gene TRBJ2-1; TCRdb picks TRBD1, but there is no DNA to check that call. The CDR3 is 13 amino acids. Germline lookup yields CDR1 SEHNR and CDR2 FQNEAQ (reference sequence). The CDR3 here is CASSALGINEQFF.

This rearrangement joins TRBV6-4 to TRBJ2-3; the TCRdb D gene call, TRBD1, has no DNA to confirm it. Germline CDR1 MRHNA, CDR2 SNTAGT. CDR3 length: 15 amino acids. The CDR3 sequence: CASSDPAGGTDTQYF.

The CDR3 reads CASSQEFRYNQETQYF. The gene calls are TRBV14 and TRBJ2-5. Germline V gives CDR1 SGHDN, CDR2 FVKESK. The CDR3 loop spans 16 amino acids.

The chain employs TRBV19 and TRBJ2-3; TCRdb designates TRBD2, a call that cannot be tested without DNA. This CDR3 has 14 amino acids. Germline V gene lookup returns CDR1 LNHDA and CDR2 SQIVND (reference sequence). The CDR3 loop is CASNPAGGSDTQYF.

This chain links TRBV14 with TRBJ1-1; TCRdb designates TRBD1, a call that cannot be tested without DNA. Germline CDR1 reads SGHDN; CDR2 reads FVKESK. The CDR3 runs to 14 residues. This CDR3 reads CASSLRRPNTEAFF.

The rearrangement links TRBV12-3 or TRBV12-4 to TRBJ1-2. CDR3 size: 15 residues. CDR3 loop: CASSLAQGPNYGYTF.